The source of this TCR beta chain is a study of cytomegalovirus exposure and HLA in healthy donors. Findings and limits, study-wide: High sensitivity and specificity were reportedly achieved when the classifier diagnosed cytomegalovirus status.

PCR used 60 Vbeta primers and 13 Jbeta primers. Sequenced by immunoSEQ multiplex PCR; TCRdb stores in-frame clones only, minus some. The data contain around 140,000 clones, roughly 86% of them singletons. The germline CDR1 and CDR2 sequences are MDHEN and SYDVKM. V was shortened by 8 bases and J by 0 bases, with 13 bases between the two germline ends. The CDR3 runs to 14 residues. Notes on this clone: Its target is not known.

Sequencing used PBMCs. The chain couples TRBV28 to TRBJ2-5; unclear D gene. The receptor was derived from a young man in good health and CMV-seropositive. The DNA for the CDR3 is TGTGCCAGCCGACTCTATACGTACCAAGAGACCCAGTACTTC. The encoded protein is CASRLYTYQETQYF.